This T cell receptor (beta chain) was obtained from a study of blood T cell repertoires in COVID-19 (TCRdb year 2020). With regard to the full study: Samples covering the acute and convalescent phases of COVID-19 were provided by collaborators in the United States, Italy and Spain. The material from the prospective study consisted of cDNA or gDNA derived from T cells, B-cell-depleted T cells, or PBMCs. HLA class I and class II types, where available, came from metadata supplied by the sample provider rather than from assay-based typing. A de-identified subject ID, COVID-19 status, age in years and sex were almost always included in the sample metadata. The repertoires were released in a freely available public database meant as a resource for research on the immune response to SARS-CoV-2. The samples were drawn from two sources: the first 160 participants of the ongoing ImmuneRACE study, and 1,254 subjects contributed by 6 global collaborators. Deeply sampled blood TCRbeta repertoires from subjects exposed to, actively infected with, or recovered from COVID-19 were included in the dataset. Study-wide findings and limitations: The quantity of clinical and demographic metadata differed by source and by participant and was supplied without curation.

From the germline V gene, CDR1 is SGDLS and CDR2 is YYNGEE. V is pared back by 3 bases and J by 1 base, with 16 bases lying between the germline termini. The CDR3, cysteine through phenylalanine, is 16 amino acids long. CDR3 DNA is the only sequence kept; it has 48 bases, read in frame from the first base. TCRbeta CDR3 regions were amplified from genomic DNA by means of the immunoSEQ Assay, a bias-controlled multiplex PCR. Per the source publication's procedure: The number of nucleated cells in each sample was estimated by amplification of reference gene primers within the assay. Sequence reads were collapsed and filtered to measure the absolute abundance of every unique TCRbeta CDR3 rearrangement. For each sample, productive Simpson clonality was calculated by taking the square root of Simpson's diversity index across productive rearrangements. The immuneACCESS repertoire file appears here via TCRdb, limited to in-frame rearrangements. These files lack a portion of the clones; in checked studies, under half of the deficit traces to unresolved V genes, and the cause of the others is not known. V, J and clone size are taken as reported in that table, and D and trimming were inferred from the DNA itself. The sample records fewer than 300,000 clones, roughly nine tenths of which are singletons. Clones ranked in the top ten supply about 2.2% of the sample.

For this clone: The clone's antigen remains unknown. Base qualities are not at hand, and no much larger clone is one base apart.

One collaborating source in Seattle enrolled patients while the patients were actively infected and followed the patients over time throughout the course of disease. The collaborating institutions used their own protocols to collect whole blood in K2EDTA tubes. For TCRbeta analysis, collaborators shipped samples in one of three forms: frozen whole blood, isolated PBMCs, or DNA extracted from either of those sample types. The source of this sequence is a woman aged 25 to 39 with COVID-19, enrolled during active disease. Input material: peripheral blood. The V gene is TRBV9 and the J gene is TRBJ1-1; no D gene is confidently identified. The nucleotides read TGTGCCAGCAGCGATACGGAGTTTCTCGCGAACACTGAAGCTTTCTTT. It is translated as CASSDTEFLANTEAFF. Joined to the reference TRBV9 and TRBJ1-1 proteins, this CDR3 gives the full variable domain: DSGVTQTPKHLITATGQRVTLRCSPRSGDLSVYWYQQSLDQGLQFLIQYYNGEERAKGNILERFSAQQFPDLHSELNLSSLELGDSALYFCASSDTEFLANTEAFFGQGTRLTVV.